The rows below give T cell receptor beta chains drawn from one sample of a study of human T cells and chemical hapten exposure. One entry per CDR3 protein results from TCRdb running MiXCR on the RACE reads. This table holds some 81,000 distinct CDR3 sequences, approximately 10% found once. Sequencing was performed on whole blood, taken in connection with sensitization to the hapten diphenylcyclopropenone (DPC). Every receptor here comes from a man younger than 35 with alopecia areata. Some clones in this sample may be carry-over from other donors' samples. The CDR3 runs from the conserved cysteine through the conserved F or W. The order of the fields is D gene, clone size, V gene, J gene, CDR3 DNA, CDR3 protein. A D gene is named only where the DNA matches it firmly. Size is stated for part of the rows, as once, few or many counts, or as a class when the clone is expanded.

d_call: -; clone_size: few; v_call: TRBV7-6; j_call: TRBJ2-3; cdr3_nt: TGTGCCAGCAGCCAGGGACAAGATACGCAGTATTTT; cdr3_aa: CASSQGQDTQYF
d_call: TRBD2; clone_size: few; v_call: TRBV29-1; j_call: TRBJ2-6; cdr3_nt: TGCAGCGTTGAAGACTTGACTAGCGGGGCTGGGGCCAACGTCCTGACTTTC; cdr3_aa: CSVEDLTSGAGANVLTF
d_call: -; clone_size: few; v_call: TRBV6-5; j_call: TRBJ1-3; cdr3_nt: TGTGCCAGCAGGGGAAGCTCTGGAAACACCATATATTTT; cdr3_aa: CASRGSSGNTIYF
d_call: -; clone_size: few; v_call: TRBV7-3; j_call: TRBJ2-1; cdr3_nt: TGTGCCAGCAGCCCTGGATCTGAGAGCTCCTACAATGAGCAGTTCTTC; cdr3_aa: CASSPGSESSYNEQFF
d_call: TRBD2; clone_size: -; v_call: TRBV7-2; j_call: TRBJ2-5; cdr3_nt: TGTGCCAGCAGCCCCTTAGCGGGGGGGCTCGAGACCCAGTACTTC; cdr3_aa: CASSPLAGGLETQYF
d_call: TRBD2; clone_size: few; v_call: TRBV6-6; j_call: TRBJ2-5; cdr3_nt: TGTGCCAGCAGTTACGGAACTAGCGGGGGGGCCGAGGACCAGTACTTC; cdr3_aa: CASSYGTSGGAEDQYF
d_call: -; clone_size: few; v_call: TRBV7-9; j_call: TRBJ1-6; cdr3_nt: TGTGCCAGCAGCACGTGGACAAGGCCTACCGGTTCACCCCTCCACTTT; cdr3_aa: CASSTWTRPTGSPLHF
d_call: -; clone_size: few; v_call: TRBV29-1; j_call: TRBJ2-7; cdr3_nt: TGCAGCGCCGCCCGGAGCGGTTCCTACGAGCAGTACTTC; cdr3_aa: CSAARSGSYEQYF
d_call: -; clone_size: many; v_call: TRBV18; j_call: TRBJ2-3; cdr3_nt: TGTGCCAGCTCATTGGCGGGGTTGAGCACAGATACGCAGTATTTT; cdr3_aa: CASSLAGLSTDTQYF
d_call: TRBD2; clone_size: many; v_call: TRBV28; j_call: TRBJ2-2; cdr3_nt: TGTGCCAGCAGTTTACCCAGCGGGGGTGGGGAGCTGTTTTTT; cdr3_aa: CASSLPSGGGELFF
d_call: -; clone_size: many; v_call: TRBV6-2/TRBV6-3; j_call: TRBJ2-3; cdr3_nt: TGTGCCAGCAGAACCCCTGAGGGGTCCCGGGATACGCAGTATTTT; cdr3_aa: CASRTPEGSRDTQYF
d_call: -; clone_size: -; v_call: TRBV7-9; j_call: TRBJ1-1; cdr3_nt: TGTGCCAGCAGCCCAGAGCAGCGGAACACTGAAGCTTTCTTT; cdr3_aa: CASSPEQRNTEAFF
d_call: -; clone_size: -; v_call: TRBV11-2; j_call: TRBJ1-6; cdr3_nt: TGTGCCAGCAGCTTCAGGAATAATTCACCCCTCCACTTT; cdr3_aa: CASSFRNNSPLHF
d_call: TRBD1; clone_size: -; v_call: TRBV7-9; j_call: TRBJ1-4; cdr3_nt: TGTGCCAGCAGCCGAGGGACAGGGGATAAAAAACTGTTTTTT; cdr3_aa: CASSRGTGDKKLFF
d_call: -; clone_size: few; v_call: TRBV29-1; j_call: TRBJ1-1; cdr3_nt: TGCAGCGTTCCTGGGAGGGCCATACGGAACACTGAAGCTTTCTTT; cdr3_aa: CSVPGRAIRNTEAFF
d_call: TRBD1; clone_size: -; v_call: TRBV19; j_call: TRBJ2-5; cdr3_nt: TGTGCCAGTAGTCTTGGACAGGGGGGCGAGACCCAGTACTTC; cdr3_aa: CASSLGQGGETQYF
d_call: TRBD1; clone_size: -; v_call: TRBV12-3/TRBV12-4; j_call: TRBJ2-6; cdr3_nt: TGTGCCAGCAGTCTGGACAGGGCTGGGGCCAACGTCCTGACTTTC; cdr3_aa: CASSLDRAGANVLTF
d_call: -; clone_size: -; v_call: TRBV21-1; j_call: TRBJ2-5; cdr3_nt: TGTGCCAGCAGCAAATGCGGCGGTGAAGGAGAGACCCAGTACTTC; cdr3_aa: CASSKCGGEGETQYF
d_call: -; clone_size: many; v_call: TRBV5-6; j_call: TRBJ1-2; cdr3_nt: TGTGCCAGCAGCCCGCAGGGCTCCATTTCCTATGGCTACACCTTC; cdr3_aa: CASSPQGSISYGYTF
d_call: -; clone_size: many; v_call: TRBV6-2/TRBV6-3; j_call: TRBJ2-3; cdr3_nt: TGTGCCAGCAGCGCTGAAGGCATTGGGACAGATACGCAGTATTTT; cdr3_aa: CASSAEGIGTDTQYF
d_call: -; clone_size: many; v_call: TRBV19; j_call: TRBJ2-2; cdr3_nt: TGTGCCAGTAGTGTTACAGGGTACACCGGGGAGCTGTTTTTT; cdr3_aa: CASSVTGYTGELFF
d_call: -; clone_size: -; v_call: TRBV28; j_call: TRBJ2-7; cdr3_nt: TGTGCCAGCAGTCCCTCAGATTCCTACGAGCAGTACTTC; cdr3_aa: CASSPSDSYEQYF
d_call: -; clone_size: many; v_call: TRBV6-6; j_call: TRBJ2-7; cdr3_nt: TGTGCCAGCAGTTACGGGAGCCCCCGAACCTACGAGCAGTACTTC; cdr3_aa: CASSYGSPRTYEQYF
d_call: TRBD2; clone_size: many; v_call: TRBV19; j_call: TRBJ2-3; cdr3_nt: TGTGCCAGTAGTGACCTTAGCGGGGGAGACAGCACAGATACGCAGTATTTT; cdr3_aa: CASSDLSGGDSTDTQYF
d_call: -; clone_size: many; v_call: TRBV7-3; j_call: TRBJ2-2; cdr3_nt: TGTGCCAGCAGTTTCGACGGCGCGAACACCGGGGAGCTGTTTTTT; cdr3_aa: CASSFDGANTGELFF
d_call: -; clone_size: -; v_call: TRBV6-2/TRBV6-3; j_call: TRBJ2-7; cdr3_nt: TGTGCCAGCATCCGTGGCCCAGGGACCTACGAGCAGTACTTC; cdr3_aa: CASIRGPGTYEQYF
d_call: -; clone_size: few; v_call: TRBV6-2/TRBV6-3; j_call: TRBJ2-7; cdr3_nt: TGTGCCAGCAGTTACCCTTCGGGAGCCTTCTCCTACGAGCAGTACTTC; cdr3_aa: CASSYPSGAFSYEQYF
d_call: -; clone_size: few; v_call: TRBV5-6; j_call: TRBJ2-5; cdr3_nt: TGTGCCAGCAGCTTGGACCCGGTCGCACGCGAGACCCAGTACTTC; cdr3_aa: CASSLDPVARETQYF
d_call: -; clone_size: many; v_call: TRBV7-2; j_call: TRBJ2-4; cdr3_nt: TGTGCCAGCAGCTTAGAAGGGGTACCGCTAGCCAAAAACATTCAGTACTTC; cdr3_aa: CASSLEGVPLAKNIQYF
d_call: -; clone_size: -; v_call: TRBV29-1; j_call: TRBJ1-1; cdr3_nt: TGCAGCGGCAAGACACTGAACACTGAAGCTTTCTTT; cdr3_aa: CSGKTLNTEAFF
d_call: -; clone_size: few; v_call: TRBV7-2; j_call: TRBJ2-1; cdr3_nt: TGTGCCAGCAGCGTTGGGGGCGGCTACAATGAGCAGTTCTTC; cdr3_aa: CASSVGGGYNEQFF
d_call: -; clone_size: -; v_call: TRBV12-3/TRBV12-4; j_call: TRBJ2-6; cdr3_nt: TGTGCCAGCAGTTTAGGCCTGCCGGGCGCCGGGGCCAACGTCCTGACTTTC; cdr3_aa: CASSLGLPGAGANVLTF
d_call: -; clone_size: few; v_call: TRBV6-4; j_call: TRBJ1-3; cdr3_nt: TGTGCCAGCAGTGACTCGATCCCGGACTCTGGAAACACCATATATTTT; cdr3_aa: CASSDSIPDSGNTIYF
d_call: -; clone_size: -; v_call: TRBV7-3; j_call: TRBJ1-5; cdr3_nt: TGTGCCAGCAGCTTAACGGTGACCGGGCAGCCCCAGCATTTT; cdr3_aa: CASSLTVTGQPQHF
d_call: -; clone_size: -; v_call: TRBV5-1; j_call: TRBJ1-1; cdr3_nt: TGCGCCAGCAGCTTGAAAGGGCGGGCTGAAGCTTTCTTT; cdr3_aa: CASSLKGRAEAFF
d_call: -; clone_size: many; v_call: TRBV11-2; j_call: TRBJ2-1; cdr3_nt: TGTGCCAGCAGCTTAGAACAGTCTTACAATGAGCAGTTCTTC; cdr3_aa: CASSLEQSYNEQFF
d_call: -; clone_size: many; v_call: TRBV6-1; j_call: TRBJ1-1; cdr3_nt: TGTGCCAGCAGTGAAGCGGCAGGCATGAACACTGAAGCTTTCTTT; cdr3_aa: CASSEAAGMNTEAFF
d_call: -; clone_size: few; v_call: TRBV11-2; j_call: TRBJ1-1; cdr3_nt: TGTGCCAGCAGCTTAGTTGGGACGTGGGAGGAGAACACTGAAGCTTTCTTT; cdr3_aa: CASSLVGTWEENTEAFF
d_call: TRBD1; clone_size: -; v_call: TRBV9; j_call: TRBJ1-4; cdr3_nt: TGTGCCAGCAGCGCCGCTACAGGGGGTGCAAATGAAAAACTGTTTTTT; cdr3_aa: CASSAATGGANEKLFF
d_call: -; clone_size: many; v_call: TRBV7-3; j_call: TRBJ1-1; cdr3_nt: TGTGCCAGCAGCTTAGGGGGGAATCCGACTGAAGCTTTCTTT; cdr3_aa: CASSLGGNPTEAFF
d_call: -; clone_size: few; v_call: TRBV7-9; j_call: TRBJ2-3; cdr3_nt: TGTGCCAGCAGCTTAACACAGGGAGAGGATACGCAGTATTTT; cdr3_aa: CASSLTQGEDTQYF
d_call: -; clone_size: -; v_call: TRBV3-1; j_call: TRBJ1-3; cdr3_nt: TGTGCCAGCAGCCAAGTCCGCGACAGATCTGGAAACACCATATATTTT; cdr3_aa: CASSQVRDRSGNTIYF
d_call: -; clone_size: -; v_call: TRBV6-5; j_call: TRBJ1-2; cdr3_nt: TGTGCCAGCACTGGAGGCCGTGCTGGCTACACCTTC; cdr3_aa: CASTGGRAGYTF
d_call: -; clone_size: -; v_call: TRBV20-1; j_call: TRBJ2-3; cdr3_nt: TGCAGTGCGGACCTCACAGATACGCAGTATTTT; cdr3_aa: CSADLTDTQYF
d_call: TRBD1; clone_size: -; v_call: TRBV7-9; j_call: TRBJ1-2; cdr3_nt: TGTGCCAGCAGCTCTCCATTCGGGACAGAGCGAACTACTAACTATGGCTACACCTTC; cdr3_aa: CASSSPFGTERTTNYGYTF
d_call: -; clone_size: -; v_call: TRBV9; j_call: TRBJ1-1; cdr3_nt: TGTGCCAGCAGCGCCCATCATCGCACTGAAGCTTTCTTT; cdr3_aa: CASSAHHRTEAFF
d_call: -; clone_size: -; v_call: TRBV28; j_call: TRBJ1-4; cdr3_nt: TGTGCCAGCAGTTTGGGCGGGTCTGGTAATGAAAAACTGTTTTTT; cdr3_aa: CASSLGGSGNEKLFF
d_call: -; clone_size: few; v_call: TRBV7-9; j_call: TRBJ1-3; cdr3_nt: TGTGCCAGCAGCCTACAGGCGCTAGACACCATATATTTT; cdr3_aa: CASSLQALDTIYF
d_call: -; clone_size: -; v_call: TRBV2; j_call: TRBJ2-4; cdr3_nt: TGTGCCAGCGGGGACTTACCAGCCAAAAACATTCAGTACTTC; cdr3_aa: CASGDLPAKNIQYF
d_call: -; clone_size: many; v_call: TRBV11-2; j_call: TRBJ2-5; cdr3_nt: TGTGCCAGCAGCCACGCTCCGGAGCAAGAGACCCAGTACTTC; cdr3_aa: CASSHAPEQETQYF
d_call: -; clone_size: -; v_call: TRBV6-4; j_call: TRBJ1-6; cdr3_nt: TGTGCCAGCAGGGGTTCCACCTATAATTCACCCCTCCACTTT; cdr3_aa: CASRGSTYNSPLHF
d_call: -; clone_size: -; v_call: TRBV29-1; j_call: TRBJ1-1; cdr3_nt: TGCAGCGTTGATAGGCGGATGAACACTGAAGCTTTCTTT; cdr3_aa: CSVDRRMNTEAFF
d_call: -; clone_size: many; v_call: TRBV4-3; j_call: TRBJ2-1; cdr3_nt: TGCGCCAGCAGCCAAGAGCCGGATCCCTACAATGAGCAGTTCTTC; cdr3_aa: CASSQEPDPYNEQFF
d_call: -; clone_size: few; v_call: TRBV4-1; j_call: TRBJ2-5; cdr3_nt: TGCGCCAGCAGCCGAAACTCGGGGAGCGGAGAGACCCAGTACTTC; cdr3_aa: CASSRNSGSGETQYF
d_call: -; clone_size: many; v_call: TRBV19; j_call: TRBJ1-1; cdr3_nt: TGTGCCAGTAGTACTCGTAGCTACACTGAAGCTTTCTTT; cdr3_aa: CASSTRSYTEAFF
d_call: -; clone_size: few; v_call: TRBV5-4; j_call: TRBJ2-5; cdr3_nt: TGTGCCAGCAGACTTACTCAGGACGTCCGGGAGACCCAGTACTTC; cdr3_aa: CASRLTQDVRETQYF
d_call: -; clone_size: few; v_call: TRBV7-2; j_call: TRBJ2-1; cdr3_nt: TGTGCCAGCAGCCTTGGACAGTCCAATGAGCAGTTCTTC; cdr3_aa: CASSLGQSNEQFF
d_call: -; clone_size: many; v_call: TRBV25-1; j_call: TRBJ1-1; cdr3_nt: TGTGCCAGCTGGACAGACATGAACACTGAAGCTTTCTTT; cdr3_aa: CASWTDMNTEAFF
d_call: -; clone_size: many; v_call: TRBV6-2/TRBV6-3; j_call: TRBJ2-6; cdr3_nt: TGTGCCAGCAGTTACGGTGGAGGCTCTGGGGCCAACGTCCTGACTTTC; cdr3_aa: CASSYGGGSGANVLTF